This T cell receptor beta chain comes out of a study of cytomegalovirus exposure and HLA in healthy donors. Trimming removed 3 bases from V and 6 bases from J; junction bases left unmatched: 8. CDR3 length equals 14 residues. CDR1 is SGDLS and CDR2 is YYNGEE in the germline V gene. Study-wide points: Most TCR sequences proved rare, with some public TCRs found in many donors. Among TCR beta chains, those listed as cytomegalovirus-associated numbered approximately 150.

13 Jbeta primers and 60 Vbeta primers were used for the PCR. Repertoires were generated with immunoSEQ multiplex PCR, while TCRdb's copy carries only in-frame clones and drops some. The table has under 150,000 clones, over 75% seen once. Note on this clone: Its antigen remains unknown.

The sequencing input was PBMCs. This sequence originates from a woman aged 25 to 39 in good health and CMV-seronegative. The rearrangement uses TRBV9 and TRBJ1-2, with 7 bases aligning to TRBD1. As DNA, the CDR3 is TGTGCCAGCAGCGGACGCGGGACAGCCGATGGCTACACCTTC. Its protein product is CASSGRGTADGYTF.